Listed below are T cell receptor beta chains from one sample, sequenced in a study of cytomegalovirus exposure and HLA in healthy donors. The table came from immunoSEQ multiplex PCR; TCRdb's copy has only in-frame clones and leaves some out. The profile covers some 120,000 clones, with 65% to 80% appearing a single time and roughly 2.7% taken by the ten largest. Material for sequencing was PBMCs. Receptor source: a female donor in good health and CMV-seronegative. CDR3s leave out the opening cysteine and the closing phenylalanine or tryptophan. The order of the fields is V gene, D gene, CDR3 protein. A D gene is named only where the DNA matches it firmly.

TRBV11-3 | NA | ASSLNRDEEAF
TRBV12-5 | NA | ASGLVGGYGYT
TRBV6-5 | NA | ASKGVQSTEAF
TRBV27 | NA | ASSLSWGQVYEQY
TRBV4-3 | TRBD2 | ASSQTPSGGAYNEQF
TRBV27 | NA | ASSLSRGLDGYT
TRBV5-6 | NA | ASSKDMNTEAF
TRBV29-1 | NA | SVDGLGWGDGYT
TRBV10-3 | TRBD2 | AISLGTSGGDEQF
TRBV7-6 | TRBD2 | ASSSLAGDYNEQF
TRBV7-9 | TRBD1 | ASSRTGENQPQH
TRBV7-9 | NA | SSSLDEGRRSPLH
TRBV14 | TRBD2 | ASSQDWDRGGSSYNEQF
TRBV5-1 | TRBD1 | ASSWTGRNSPLH
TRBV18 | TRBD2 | ASSPTGGGSYEQY
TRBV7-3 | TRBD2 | ASSVLAGGPETQY
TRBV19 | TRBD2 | ASRGLAGNNEQF